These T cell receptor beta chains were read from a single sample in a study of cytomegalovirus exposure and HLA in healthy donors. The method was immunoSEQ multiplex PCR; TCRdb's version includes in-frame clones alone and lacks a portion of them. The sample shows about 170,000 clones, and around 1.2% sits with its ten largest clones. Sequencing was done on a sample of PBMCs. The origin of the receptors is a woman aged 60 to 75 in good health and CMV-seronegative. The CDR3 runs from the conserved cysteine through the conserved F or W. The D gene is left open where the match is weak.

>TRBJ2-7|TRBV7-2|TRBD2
CASSFLPLLAGGHEQYF
TGTGCCAGCAGCTTCCTCCCCCTACTAGCGGGGGGCCACGAGCAGTACTTC
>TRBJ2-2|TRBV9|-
CASSAPSVRHTGELFF
TGTGCCAGCAGCGCCCCATCGGTGAGGCACACCGGGGAGCTGTTTTTT
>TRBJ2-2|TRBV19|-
CASTTSRGPRANTGELFF
TGTGCCAGTACCACCAGCCGAGGTCCCCGGGCGAACACCGGGGAGCTGTTTTTT
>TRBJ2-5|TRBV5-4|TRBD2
CASSSESSGGKETQYF
TGTGCCAGCAGCTCGGAATCCAGCGGGGGGAAAGAGACCCAGTACTTC
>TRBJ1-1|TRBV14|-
CASSPFGQLNTEAFF
TGTGCCAGCAGCCCTTTTGGACAGCTGAACACTGAAGCTTTCTTT
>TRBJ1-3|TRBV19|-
CASSIIGGTIYF
TGTGCCAGTAGTATTATAGGAGGCACCATATATTTT
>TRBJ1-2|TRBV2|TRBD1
CASTPEGAYGYTF
TGTGCCAGCACCCCTGAGGGGGCCTATGGCTACACCTTC
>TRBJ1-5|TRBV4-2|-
CASSQEGRAQPQHF
TGTGCCAGCAGCCAAGAGGGCAGGGCTCAGCCCCAGCATTTT
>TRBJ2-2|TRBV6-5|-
CASNRQGGNSGELFF
TGTGCCAGCAACCGACAGGGCGGGAACAGCGGGGAGCTGTTTTTT
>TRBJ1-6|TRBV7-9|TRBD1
CASTPGQGDEFFSPLHF
TGTGCCAGCACCCCCGGACAGGGGGACGAATTTTTTTCACCCCTCCACTTT
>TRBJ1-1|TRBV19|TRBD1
CASSITGADEAFF
TGTGCCAGTAGTATAACAGGGGCTGATGAAGCTTTCTTT
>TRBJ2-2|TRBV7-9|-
CASSLAPTGELFF
TGTGCCAGCAGCTTAGCCCCGACTGGGGAGCTGTTTTTT
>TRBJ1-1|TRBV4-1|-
CASSFPQGANTEAFF
TGCGCCAGCAGCTTCCCGCAGGGCGCGAACACTGAAGCTTTCTTT
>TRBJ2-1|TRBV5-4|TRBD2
CASSLVAGVYNEQFF
TGTGCCAGCAGCTTGGTAGCGGGAGTTTACAATGAGCAGTTCTTC
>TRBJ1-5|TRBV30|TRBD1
CAWTRQGDQPQHF
TGTGCCTGGACACGACAGGGGGATCAGCCCCAGCATTTT
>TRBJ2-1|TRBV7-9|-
CASSLQFNEQFF
TGTGCCAGCAGCTTACAGTTCAATGAGCAGTTCTTC
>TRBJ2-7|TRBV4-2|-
CASSQGTGPSYEQYF
TGTGCCAGCAGCCAAGGAACAGGGCCATCCTACGAGCAGTACTTC
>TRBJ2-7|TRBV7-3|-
CASSRDTNYEQYF
TGTGCCAGCAGCCGGGACACCAACTACGAGCAGTACTTC
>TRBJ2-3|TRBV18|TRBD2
CASSPPTSGTDTQYF
TGTGCCAGCTCACCGCCTACTAGCGGCACAGATACGCAGTATTTT
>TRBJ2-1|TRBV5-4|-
CASSLAGVTYNEQFF
TGTGCCAGCAGCTTGGCCGGGGTTACCTACAATGAGCAGTTCTTC
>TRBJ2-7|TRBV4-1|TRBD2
CASSPLTSGGRREQYF
TGCGCCAGCAGCCCCCTGACTAGCGGGGGCCGGCGTGAGCAGTACTTC
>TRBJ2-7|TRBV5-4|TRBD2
CASSLGPGGASYEQYF
TGTGCCAGCAGCTTGGGTCCGGGGGGGGCCTCCTACGAGCAGTACTTC
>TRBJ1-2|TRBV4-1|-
CASSQERGSYGYGYTF
TGCGCCAGCAGCCAAGAGCGGGGGAGTTACGGCTATGGCTACACCTTC
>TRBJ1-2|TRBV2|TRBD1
CASRRGQGVDGYTF
TGTGCCAGCAGGAGGGGACAGGGGGTAGATGGCTACACCTTC
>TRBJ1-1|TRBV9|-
CASSTSSGTPNTEAFF
TGTGCCAGCAGCACCTCTTCCGGGACACCGAACACTGAAGCTTTCTTT
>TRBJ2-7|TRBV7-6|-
CASSLNTYEQYF
TGTGCCAGCAGCTTAAACACCTACGAGCAGTACTTC
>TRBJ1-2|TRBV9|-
CASSVTAKNYGYTF
TGTGCCAGCAGCGTAACAGCTAAGAACTATGGCTACACCTTC
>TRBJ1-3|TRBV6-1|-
CASSEGSGYGNTIYF
TGTGCCAGCAGTGAAGGCTCGGGGTATGGAAACACCATATATTTT
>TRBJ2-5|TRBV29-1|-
CSVEGTEKETQYF
TGCAGCGTTGAAGGGACAGAGAAAGAGACCCAGTACTTC